The 22 T cell receptor beta chains below come from one sample, sequenced in a study of OX40 agonist ivuxolimab in advanced cancers. Library prep was done by the immunoSEQ multiplex PCR assay. The clones in this table, taken by TCRdb from immuneACCESS, are in-frame only. Not every clone is retained; where verified, under half of the shortfall comes from an unresolved V gene, and the cause of the rest is unknown. The sample table lists tens of thousands of clones, 85% of them with a count of one. The ten largest account for less than 0.65% of the sample. The sequencing used CD4+ or CD8+ T cells sorted from blood, collected in a trial of the OX40 agonist ivuxolimab. These receptors all stem from an adult with an advanced solid tumor such as melanoma, head and neck, liver or kidney cancer.

The rearrangement uses TRBV28 and TRBJ1-2; tentatively, D is TRBD1 (6 bases). Germline V gene lookup returns CDR1 MDHEN and CDR2 SYDVKM. V dropped 3 bases and J dropped 6 bases, with 17 bases sitting between them. The CDR3 consists of 15 residues. The CDR3 protein is CASSFSDRTSDGYTF. CDR3 DNA: TGTGCCAGCAGTTTCTCTGACAGGACCAGCGATGGCTACACCTTC.

A single count supports this clone. This chain uses TRBV5-1 with TRBJ1-1; D remains unclear. The V gene lost 3 bases and the J gene lost 0 bases, with 9 bases spanning the gap. This CDR3 contains 14 residues. Germline V gene sequence: CDR1 SGHRS, CDR2 YFSETQ. The CDR3: CASSWQTMNTEAFF. The CDR3 DNA reads TGCGCCAGCAGCTGGCAGACGATGAACACTGAAGCTTTCTTT.

The genes are TRBV7-9 and TRBJ2-3; weak D call: TRBD1 (5 bases). The germline V gene has CDR1 SEHNR and CDR2 FQNEAQ (reference sequence). V lost 1 base and J 3 bases, leaving 17 bases between the germline ends. The CDR3 has 17 amino acids. The CDR3 loop reads CASSLGRRGAGTDTQYF. CDR3 DNA: TGTGCCAGCAGCTTAGGTCGAAGGGGCGCTGGAACAGATACGCAGTATTTT.

J is TRBJ2-7 and V is TRBV15; D possibly uses TRBD1 or TRBD2 (6 bases each). This CDR3 comprises 15 residues. CDR1 is LNHNV, CDR2 YYDKDF, per germline (reference sequence). V was trimmed by 1 base and J by 3 bases, leaving 13 bases between them. The CDR3 DNA sequence: TGTGCCACCAGCAGAGGGGGGGCAGAGCTCTACGAGCAGTACTTC. Protein product: CATSRGGAELYEQYF.

The rearrangement uses TRBV11-3 and TRBJ2-2; 10 positions match TRBD2. V was pared by 2 bases and J by 1 base, with 4 bases of the junction left unmatched. Germline CDR1 reads SGHNT; CDR2 reads YENEEA. The CDR3 length is 17 residues. The CDR3 protein is CASSLSSGRRNTGELFF. DNA of the CDR3: TGTGCCAGCAGCTTATCTAGCGGGAGACGGAACACCGGGGAGCTGTTTTTT.

This clone was picked up one time. This chain connects TRBV19 to TRBJ2-7, with a tentative D call TRBD2 (5 bases). The germline V and J ends were trimmed by 3 bases and 6 bases, with 15 bases remaining between them. The CDR3 extends over 14 amino acids. In germline, CDR1 is LNHDA, CDR2 SQIVND (reference sequence). CDR3 in amino acids: CASSIASWGAEQYF. The CDR3 coding sequence is TGTGCCAGTAGTATCGCCAGCTGGGGAGCCGAGCAGTACTTC.

The chain recombines TRBV27 with TRBJ2-5, with D tentatively TRBD1 or TRBD2 (5 bases each). V dropped 6 bases and J dropped 6 bases, with 20 bases sitting between them. The CDR3 has 15 amino acids. Germline V gives CDR1 MNHEY, CDR2 SMNVEV (reference sequence). This chain's CDR3 is CASREADGGKKTQYF. CDR3 bases: TGTGCCAGCAGGGAGGCGGATGGGGGTAAAAAGACCCAGTACTTC.

In the case of this clone: Compared with germline, one end of the junction differs, possibly owing to a read error. This sequence joins TRBV6-5 and TRBJ2-7; D may match TRBD1 or TRBD2 (5 bases each). The germline V gene encodes CDR1 MNHEY and CDR2 SVGAGI. CDR3 length equals 13 residues. The CDR3 coding sequence is TGTGCCAGCAGACGGGACGGCTCCTCCGAGCAGTACTTC. Amino acids: CASRRDGSSEQYF.

The sample holds a few counts of this clone. This rearrangement joins TRBV4-2 to TRBJ2-1; D unresolved. Per the germline V gene, CDR1 is LGHNA and CDR2 is YNFKEQ. CDR3 length equals 15 residues. Trimming pared 1 base from V and 8 bases from J, leaving 15 bases between. The CDR3 coding sequence is TGTGCCAGCAGCCAAGTAACCGTCTCATCCCATGAGCAGTTCTTC. Translated, it gives CASSQVTVSSHEQFF.

This chain connects TRBV7-2 to TRBJ1-3; D is perhaps TRBD1 (5 bases). The germline V gene has CDR1 SGHTA and CDR2 FQGNSA. There are 15 residues in the CDR3. The ends were cut back, 3 bases at V and 2 bases at J, with 11 bases in the middle. CDR3: CASSFDTGAGNTIYF. CDR3 nucleotide sequence: TGTGCCAGCAGCTTCGATACGGGGGCTGGAAACACCATATATTTT.

The chain has TRBV6-5 and TRBJ2-7; the D is unclear. This CDR3 comprises 12 residues. CDR1 and CDR2 (germline): MNHEY, SVGAGI. Trimming took off 5 bases at V and 5 bases at J, with 10 bases between the two ends. The CDR3 here is CASSNRAHEQYF. DNA of the CDR3: TGTGCCAGCAGTAACCGGGCGCACGAGCAGTACTTC.

The rearrangement links TRBV6-1 to TRBJ2-7; D is ambiguous. This CDR3 region has 13 residues. V lost 7 bases to trimming and J lost 3 bases, with 13 bases between them. Germline values: CDR1 MNHNS, CDR2 SASEGT. As DNA, the CDR3 is TGTGCCAGCATATCCGAGAAACGCTACGAGCAGTACTTC. Residues: CASISEKRYEQYF.

The chain couples TRBV28 to TRBJ1-6; 7 bases agree with TRBD1. Germline V gene lookup returns CDR1 MDHEN and CDR2 SYDVKM. The CDR3 contains 15 residues. V gave up 7 bases and J gave up 7 bases; unmatched junction bases: 10. The CDR3 spells CASKPGQAWNSPLHF. The CDR3 DNA sequence: TGTGCCAGCAAACCTGGACAGGCCTGGAATTCACCCCTCCACTTT.

The chain couples TRBV10-3 to TRBJ1-1; D may be TRBD1 (5 bases). The V and J ends lost 4 bases and 7 bases respectively, with 7 bases between them. Germline CDR1 and CDR2: ENHRY and SYGVKD. The CDR3 is 11 amino acids. CDR3 bases: TGTGCCATCAGTGGGGGGAGTGAAGCTTTCTTT. This translates into CAISGGSEAFF.

J is TRBJ2-5 and V is TRBV10-1; no definite D call. This CDR3 region has 12 residues. Trimming removed 5 bases from V and 2 bases from J, with 6 bases in between. Germline CDR1 reads WNHNN; CDR2 reads SYGVQD (reference sequence). The DNA for the CDR3 is TGCGCCAGCAGTCCAGGACAAGAGACCCAGTACTTC. This translates into CASSPGQETQYF.

The chain combines TRBV6-5 with TRBJ2-3; no clear D gene. This CDR3 has 13 residues. Germline V gene sequence: CDR1 MNHEY, CDR2 SVGAGI. V was pared by 2 bases and J by 1 base, with 4 bases between. The CDR3 protein is CASSYDGTDTQYF. The DNA of the CDR3 is TGTGCCAGCAGTTACGATGGCACAGATACGCAGTATTTT.

V and J are TRBV10-3 and TRBJ1-5; 7 nucleotides line up with TRBD1. V was clipped by 6 bases and J by 7 bases; unmatched bases: 6. This CDR3 region has 13 residues. Germline V gene data show CDR1 as ENHRY and CDR2 as SYGVKD. CDR3 DNA sequence: TGTGCCATCAGAGACAGGGTAGGACAGCCCCAGCATTTT. Amino acids: CAIRDRVGQPQHF.

This clone was recorded once. The CDR3, as DNA: TGTGCCAGCAGATTCCCTTGGCAGGGTGACACTGAAGCTTTCTTT. It is translated as CASRFPWQGDTEAFF. J is TRBJ1-1 and V is TRBV5-4; D is perhaps TRBD1 (5 bases). With 5 bases removed from V and 3 bases from J, the gap between germline ends came to 17 bases. Germline V gene lookup returns CDR1 SGHNT and CDR2 YYREEE (reference sequence). This CDR3 contains 15 residues. The entire variable domain, with the rest obtained from reference TRBV5-4 and TRBJ1-1, is as follows: ETGVTQSPTHLIKTRGQQVTLRCSSQSGHNTVSWYQQALGQGPQFIFQYYREEENGRGNFPPRFSGLQFPNYSSELNVNALELDDSALYLCASRFPWQGDTEAFFGQGTRLTVV.

The chain has TRBV20-1 and TRBJ2-7; possibly TRBD2 for D (6 bases). Trimming left V 5 bases short and J 4 bases short, with 9 bases between. This CDR3 has 11 amino acids. Looked up from germline, CDR1 is DFQATT and CDR2 is SNEGSKA (reference sequence). CDR3 loop: CSAGGKYEQYF. Here the CDR3 DNA reads TGCAGTGCTGGGGGGAAATACGAGCAGTACTTC.

This clone was observed a few times. The chain couples TRBV11-2 to TRBJ1-2; D unclear. The ends were cut back, 5 bases at V and 1 base at J, with 11 bases in the middle. Germline CDR1 and CDR2: SGHAT and FQNNGV. The length of the CDR3 is 14 residues. This CDR3 reads CASSTRLVNYGYTF. Written as DNA, the CDR3 is TGTGCCAGCAGCACCCGGTTAGTTAACTATGGCTACACCTTC.

This clone was seen only once. The V and J genes are TRBV7-2 and TRBJ2-7; D uncertain. Germline V gene data show CDR1 as SGHTA and CDR2 as FQGNSA. V lost 3 bases and J lost 3, with 6 bases in between. This CDR3 has 12 amino acids. As DNA, the CDR3 is TGTGCCAGCAGCTTTTCCGACTACGAGCAGTACTTC. This sequence encodes CASSFSDYEQYF.

The chain joins TRBV7-9 to TRBJ1-2; 9 bases align to TRBD1. Trimming removed 2 bases from V and 4 bases from J; junction bases left unmatched: 2. The V gene's germline CDR1 is SEHNR and CDR2 FQNEAQ (reference sequence). The CDR3 sequence is 14 residues long. The CDR3 reads CASSLRQGGYGYTF. The CDR3 nucleotides are TGTGCCAGCAGCTTACGACAGGGGGGCTATGGCTACACCTTC.